The 10 T cell receptor beta chains reported below all come from one sample, sequenced in a study of cytotoxic CD8 clonotypes in ibrutinib-treated CLL. Only in-frame clones appear in the TCRdb table, and some are missing; sequencing was by immunoSEQ multiplex PCR. The sample records hundreds of thousands of clones, under 70% being singletons. This specimen consisted of PBMCs, obtained after 36 months of ibrutinib treatment. These receptors were taken from a human donor with chronic lymphocytic leukemia.

V and J are TRBV29-1 and TRBJ2-7; unclear D gene. This CDR3 comprises 12 residues. Looked up from germline, CDR1 is SQVTM and CDR2 is ANQGSEA. Trimming left V 1 base short and J 3 bases short, with 7 bases between. CDR3 nucleotides: TGCAGCGTTGAAGGTTACGGCTACGAGCAGTACTTC. Protein product: CSVEGYGYEQYF.

V is TRBV19 and J is TRBJ2-5; TRBD2 aligns across 7 bases. The CDR3 loop spans 16 amino acids. Germline CDR1 LNHDA, CDR2 SQIVND (reference sequence). The V segment lost 4 bases and the J segment 4 bases; nucleotides outside the gene matches: 12. This CDR3 reads CASSTPGGHGSETQYF. CDR3 bases: TGTGCCAGTAGTACCCCGGGGGGTCACGGATCAGAGACCCAGTACTTC.

The chain is built from TRBV28 and TRBJ2-7, with D unclear. Germline V gives CDR1 MDHEN, CDR2 SYDVKM. The length of the CDR3 is 13 residues. Trimming took off 6 bases at V and 0 bases at J, with 9 bases between the two ends. The CDR3 reads CASRGADSYEQYF. DNA of the CDR3: TGTGCCAGCAGGGGCGCAGACTCCTACGAGCAGTACTTC. The whole variable domain, remainder taken from reference TRBV28 and TRBJ2-7, is DVKVTQSSRYLVKRTGEKVFLECVQDMDHENMFWYRQDPGLGLRLIYFSYDVKMKEKGDIPEGYSVSREKKERFSLILESASTNQTSMYLCASRGADSYEQYFGPGTRLTVT.

The rearrangement joins TRBV5-4 to TRBJ1-2; D ambiguous. Trimming left V 2 bases short and J 0 bases short, with 8 bases between. The CDR3 spans 14 residues. The germline gives CDR1 SGHNT, CDR2 YYREEE (reference sequence). DNA for the CDR3: TGTGCCAGCAGCTTCAGGTTTGCTAACTATGGCTACACCTTC. Its translation: CASSFRFANYGYTF.

This chain uses TRBV28 with TRBJ2-7; 9 bases are a match to TRBD1. There are 15 residues in the CDR3. The V gene end was trimmed by 6 bases and the J gene end by 2 bases; junction bases not matched to a gene: 8. The germline CDR1 and CDR2 sequences are MDHEN and SYDVKM. CDR3 sequence (DNA): TGTGCCAGCAGGGTGCCGGGACAGGGCCCCTACGAGCAGTACTTC. Amino acid sequence: CASRVPGQGPYEQYF.

This chain connects TRBV5-1 to TRBJ1-1, with D unclear. Germline V gene sequence: CDR1 SGHRS, CDR2 YFSETQ. V lost 1 base, J lost 1 base, and 8 bases lay in between. There are 14 residues in the CDR3. Here the CDR3 DNA reads TGCGCCAGCAGCTTGCGGGCCCCGAACACTGAAGCTTTCTTT. This gives the protein CASSLRAPNTEAFF.

The V call is TRBV7-3, the J call TRBJ1-5; 7 bases agree with TRBD1. Germline values: CDR1 SGHTA, CDR2 FQGTGA. The CDR3 length is 16 residues. J lost 8 bases, V lost 7 bases, and 17 bases had no gene match. The CDR3 here is CASKRQGTPGSKPQHF. CDR3 nucleotides: TGTGCCAGCAAGAGACAGGGAACACCTGGTAGTAAGCCCCAGCATTTT. Complete variable domain (other parts from reference TRBV7-3 and TRBJ1-5): GAGVSQTPSNKVTEKGKYVELRCDPISGHTALYWYRQSLGQGPEFLIYFQGTGAADDSGLPNDRFFAVRPEGSVSTLKIQRTERGDSAVYLCASKRQGTPGSKPQHFGDGTRLSIL.

V and J are TRBV5-8 and TRBJ2-5; D may correspond to TRBD1 or TRBD2 (7 bases each). With 4 bases removed from V and 1 base from J, the gap between germline ends came to 17 bases. The germline gives CDR1 SGHTS, CDR2 YDEGEE. The CDR3 is 16 amino acids. The CDR3 DNA reads TGTGCCAGCAGCAATAGACAGGGAGGGCTCCAAGAGACCCAGTACTTC. Its translation: CASSNRQGGLQETQYF. The whole variable domain, remainder taken from reference TRBV5-8 and TRBJ2-5, is EAGVTQSPTHLIKTRGQQATLRCSPISGHTSVYWYQQALGLGLQFLLWYDEGEERNRGNFPPRFSGRQFPNYSSELNVNALELEDSALYLCASSNRQGGLQETQYFGPGTRLLVL.

The chain has TRBV29-1 and TRBJ2-1, with 9 bases aligning to TRBD2. The CDR3 extends over 14 amino acids. Germline lookup yields CDR1 SQVTM and CDR2 ANQGSEA. Trimming removed 5 bases from V and 0 bases from J; junction bases left unmatched: 2. CDR3 region: CSVFSGSSYNEQFF. The CDR3 bases are TGCAGCGTTTTTAGCGGGAGCTCCTACAATGAGCAGTTCTTC.

This clone was counted a single time. This chain links TRBV7-6 with TRBJ2-3; D is ambiguous. V was trimmed by 2 bases and J by 0 bases, leaving 9 bases between them. The CDR3 has 15 amino acids. Per the germline V gene, CDR1 is SGHVS and CDR2 is FNYEAQ. As DNA, the CDR3 is TGTGCCAGCAGCTTAAGGGCGGAGAGCACAGATACGCAGTATTTT. Its translation: CASSLRAESTDTQYF.